This T cell receptor (beta chain) was captured in a study of blood T cells in healthy people across ages. Alongside a J-beta primer mix, a sample-barcoded 5' primer served in a second PCR lasting about 7 to 12 cycles. A template-switch adaptor with 12 random nucleotides tagged each cDNA molecule. Each CDR3 protein is one row after TCRdb ran MiXCR on the 5' RACE reads. This sample yields roughly 860,000 distinct CDR3 sequences, of which approximately 65% are seen a single time; roughly 26% belongs to the top ten. Germline V gene data show CDR1 as MNHEY and CDR2 as SVGAGI. CDR3 length: 15 residues. V trimming: 0 bases; J trimming: 4 bases; junction bases outside the gene matches: 3. Study-wide points: Nothing was known about donor CMV status, and this possibly confounded expanded clonotype changes.

With regard to this clonotype: Its antigen is not identified.

The sample comprised blood. The TCR sequence derives from a man aged 30-40 years in good health. The genes are TRBV6-5 and TRBJ2-5; 9 bases align to TRBD1. This chain's CDR3 is CASSYSTGGAETQYF. The CDR3 region has the DNA TGTGCCAGCAGTTACTCGACAGGGGGTGCAGAGACCCAGTACTTC.